This note documents a single T cell receptor beta chain sequence. As yet, its antigen is unknown. V lost 5 bases and J lost 3, with 11 bases in between. The CDR3 length is 14 residues. Germline V gives CDR1 PRHDT, CDR2 FYEKMQ (reference sequence). The data were obtained in a study of cytomegalovirus exposure and HLA in healthy donors. Regarding the study as a whole: The later analysis indicated that the majority of CMV-associated TCR beta chains appeared HLA-restricted. Common viral pathogens (according to a later analysis) appeared linked to several of the most significant clusters.

The donors comprised healthy bone marrow donors. This PCR relied on a set of 60 Vbeta primers and 13 Jbeta primers. Assay: immunoSEQ multiplex PCR; the TCRdb copy retains only in-frame clones and omits some. Of 200,000 or so clones listed, about 80% are singletons. Sequencing was performed on PBMCs. The chain joins TRBV13 to TRBJ1-5; D perhaps matches TRBD1 (5 bases). This TCR was sampled from a woman under 30 in good health and CMV-seropositive. As DNA, the CDR3 is TGTGCCAGCAGCCGCGGGGGGAACAATCAGCCCCAGCATTTT. It encodes CASSRGGNNQPQHF. Using reference TRBV13 and TRBJ1-5 for the parts outside the CDR3, the full variable domain is AAGVIQSPRHLIKEKRETATLKCYPIPRHDTVYWYQQGPGQDPQFLISFYEKMQSDKGSIPDRFSAQQFSDYHSELNMSSLELGDSALYFCASSRGGNNQPQHFGDGTRLSIL.